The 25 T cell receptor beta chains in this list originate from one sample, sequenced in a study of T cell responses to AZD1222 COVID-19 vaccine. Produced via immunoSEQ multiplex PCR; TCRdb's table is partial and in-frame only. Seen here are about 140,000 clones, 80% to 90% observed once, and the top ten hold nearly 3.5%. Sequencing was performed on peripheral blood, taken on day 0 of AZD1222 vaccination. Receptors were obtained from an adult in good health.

Written as DNA, the CDR3 is TGTGCCATCAACACCCAGGGTCTGGCTGGCTACACCTTC. Its protein product is CAINTQGLAGYTF. V gene TRBV10-3 combines with J gene TRBJ1-2, with a tentative D call TRBD1 (5 bases). The germline gives CDR1 ENHRY, CDR2 SYGVKD. With 7 bases removed from V and 7 bases from J, the gap between germline ends came to 16 bases. This CDR3 contains 13 residues.

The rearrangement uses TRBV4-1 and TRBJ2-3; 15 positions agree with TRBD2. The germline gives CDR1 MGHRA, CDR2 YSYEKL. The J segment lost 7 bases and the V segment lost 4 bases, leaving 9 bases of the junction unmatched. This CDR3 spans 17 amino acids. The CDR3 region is CASSLGLAGGPLNTQYF. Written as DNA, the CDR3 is TGCGCCAGCAGCCTAGGACTAGCGGGAGGGCCTCTCAATACGCAGTATTTT.

This CDR3 is CASREAGANVLTF. The CDR3 DNA follows: TGTGCCAGCAGGGAGGCTGGGGCCAACGTCCTGACTTTC. V is TRBV6-5 and J is TRBJ2-6; possibly TRBD2 for D (5 bases). CDR1 and CDR2 from the germline V gene are MNHEY and SVGAGI. V dropped 6 bases and J dropped 2 bases, with 5 bases sitting between them. The CDR3 runs 13 residues.

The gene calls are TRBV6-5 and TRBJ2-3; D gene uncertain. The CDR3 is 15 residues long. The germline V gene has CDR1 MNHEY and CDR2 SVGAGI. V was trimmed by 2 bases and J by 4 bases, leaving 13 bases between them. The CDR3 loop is CASSYKGRGADTQYF. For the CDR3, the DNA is TGTGCCAGCAGTTACAAGGGTCGTGGGGCAGATACGCAGTATTTT.

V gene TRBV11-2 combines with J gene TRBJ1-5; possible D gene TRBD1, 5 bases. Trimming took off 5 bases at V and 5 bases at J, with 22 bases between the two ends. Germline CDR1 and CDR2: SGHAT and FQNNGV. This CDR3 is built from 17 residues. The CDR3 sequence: CASSPGEGRDVYQPQHF. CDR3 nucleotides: TGTGCCAGCAGCCCAGGTGAAGGCAGGGACGTTTATCAGCCCCAGCATTTT.

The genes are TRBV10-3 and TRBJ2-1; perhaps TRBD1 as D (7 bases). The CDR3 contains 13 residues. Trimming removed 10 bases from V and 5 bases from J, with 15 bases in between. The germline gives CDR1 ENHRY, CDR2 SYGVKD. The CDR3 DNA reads TGTGCCACCTCGGAGGGACAGAACAATGAGCAGTTCTTC. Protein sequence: CATSEGQNNEQFF.

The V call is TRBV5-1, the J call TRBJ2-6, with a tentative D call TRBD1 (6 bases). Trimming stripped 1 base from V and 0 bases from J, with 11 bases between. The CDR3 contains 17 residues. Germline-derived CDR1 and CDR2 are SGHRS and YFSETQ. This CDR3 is CASSLLGANSGANVLTF. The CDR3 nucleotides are TGCGCCAGCAGCTTGTTGGGGGCAAACTCTGGGGCCAACGTCCTGACTTTC. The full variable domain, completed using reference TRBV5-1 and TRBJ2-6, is KAGVTQTPRYLIKTRGQQVTLSCSPISGHRSVSWYQQTPGQGLQFLFEYFSETQRNKGNFPGRFSGRQFSNSRSEMNVSTLELGDSALYLCASSLLGANSGANVLTFGAGSRLTVL.

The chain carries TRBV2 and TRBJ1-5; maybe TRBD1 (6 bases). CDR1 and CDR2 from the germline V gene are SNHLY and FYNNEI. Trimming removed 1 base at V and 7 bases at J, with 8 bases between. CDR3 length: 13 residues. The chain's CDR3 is CASSEEGGQPQHF. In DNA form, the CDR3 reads TGTGCCAGCAGTGAAGAGGGGGGGCAGCCCCAGCATTTT.

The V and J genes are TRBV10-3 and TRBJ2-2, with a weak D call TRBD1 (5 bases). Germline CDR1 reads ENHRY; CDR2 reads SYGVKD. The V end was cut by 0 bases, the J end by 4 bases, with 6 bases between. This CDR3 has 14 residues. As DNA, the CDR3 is TGTGCCATCAGTGAGTCGACAGCCACCGGGGAGCTGTTTTTT. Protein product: CAISESTATGELFF.

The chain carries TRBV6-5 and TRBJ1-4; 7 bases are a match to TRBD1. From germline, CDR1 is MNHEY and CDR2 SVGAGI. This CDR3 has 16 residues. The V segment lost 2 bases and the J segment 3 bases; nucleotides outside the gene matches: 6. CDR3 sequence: CASSYRAGGSNEKLFF. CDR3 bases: TGTGCCAGCAGTTACAGGGCAGGGGGTTCTAATGAAAAACTGTTTTTT.

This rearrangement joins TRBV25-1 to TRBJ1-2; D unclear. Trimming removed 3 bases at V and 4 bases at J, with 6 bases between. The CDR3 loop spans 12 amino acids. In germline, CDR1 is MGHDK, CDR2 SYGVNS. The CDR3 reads CASSDVGYGYTF. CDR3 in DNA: TGTGCCAGCAGTGATGTCGGCTATGGCTACACCTTC.

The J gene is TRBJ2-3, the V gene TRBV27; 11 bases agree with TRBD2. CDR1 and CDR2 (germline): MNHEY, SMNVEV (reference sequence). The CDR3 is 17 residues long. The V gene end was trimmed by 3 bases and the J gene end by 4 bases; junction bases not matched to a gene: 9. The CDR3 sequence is CASSLGAPGLAADTQYF. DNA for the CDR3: TGTGCCAGCAGTTTGGGGGCCCCGGGACTAGCGGCAGATACGCAGTATTTT.

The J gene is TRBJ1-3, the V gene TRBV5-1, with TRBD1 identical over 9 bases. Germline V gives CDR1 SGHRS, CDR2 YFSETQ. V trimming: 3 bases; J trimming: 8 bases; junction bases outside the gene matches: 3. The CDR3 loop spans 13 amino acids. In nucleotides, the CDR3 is TGCGCCAGCAGCTCGGGACAGGGAGACACCATATATTTT. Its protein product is CASSSGQGDTIYF.

The CDR3 protein is CASREGLAVHYEQYF. The CDR3 region has the DNA TGTGCCAGCAGGGAGGGACTAGCGGTACACTACGAGCAGTACTTC. The rearrangement links TRBV5-4 to TRBJ2-7; 11 positions agree with TRBD2. The V gene's germline CDR1 is SGHNT and CDR2 YYREEE (reference sequence). The junction had 7 bases not matched to a gene; V was cut back by 5 bases and J by 3 bases. The CDR3 is 15 amino acids.

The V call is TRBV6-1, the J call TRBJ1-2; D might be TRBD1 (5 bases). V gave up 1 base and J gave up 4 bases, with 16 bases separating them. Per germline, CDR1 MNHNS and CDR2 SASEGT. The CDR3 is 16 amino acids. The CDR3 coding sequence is TGTGCCAGCAGTGAAGGGGACCCGTCTGGGGGCTATGGCTACACCTTC. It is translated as CASSEGDPSGGYGYTF.

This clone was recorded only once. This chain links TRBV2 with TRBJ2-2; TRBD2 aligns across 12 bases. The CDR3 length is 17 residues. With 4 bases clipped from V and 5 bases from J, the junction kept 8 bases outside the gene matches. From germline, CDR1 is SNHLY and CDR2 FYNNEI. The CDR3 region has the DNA TGTGCCAGCAGTGCGACACTAGCGGGAGGATTTACCGGGGAGCTGTTTTTT. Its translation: CASSATLAGGFTGELFF.

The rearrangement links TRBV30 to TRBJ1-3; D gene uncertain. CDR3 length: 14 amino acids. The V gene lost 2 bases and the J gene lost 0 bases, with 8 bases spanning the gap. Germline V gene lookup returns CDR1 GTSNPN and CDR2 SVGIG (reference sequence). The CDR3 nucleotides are TGTGCCTGGAGTATTGGAGACTCTGGAAACACCATATATTTT. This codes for CAWSIGDSGNTIYF.

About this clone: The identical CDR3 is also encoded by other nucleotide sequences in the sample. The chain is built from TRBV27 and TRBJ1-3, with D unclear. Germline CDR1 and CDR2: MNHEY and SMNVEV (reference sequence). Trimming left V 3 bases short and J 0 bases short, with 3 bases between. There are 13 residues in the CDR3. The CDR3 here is CASSFRSGNTIYF. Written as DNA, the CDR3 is TGTGCCAGCAGTTTTCGCTCTGGAAACACCATATATTTT.

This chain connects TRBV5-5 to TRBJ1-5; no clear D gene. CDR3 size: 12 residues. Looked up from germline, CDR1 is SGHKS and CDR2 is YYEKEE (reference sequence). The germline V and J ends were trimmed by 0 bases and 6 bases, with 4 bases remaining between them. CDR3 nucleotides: TGTGCCAGCAGCTTGGTGGGTCAGCCCCAGCATTTT. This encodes CASSLVGQPQHF.

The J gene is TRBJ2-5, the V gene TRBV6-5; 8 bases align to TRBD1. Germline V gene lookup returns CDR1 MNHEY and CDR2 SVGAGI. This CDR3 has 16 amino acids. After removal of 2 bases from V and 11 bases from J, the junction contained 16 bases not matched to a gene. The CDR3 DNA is TGTGCCAGCAGTTACCTGCAGGGGGCCCAGGGCCCTAAGCAGTACTTC. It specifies CASSYLQGAQGPKQYF.

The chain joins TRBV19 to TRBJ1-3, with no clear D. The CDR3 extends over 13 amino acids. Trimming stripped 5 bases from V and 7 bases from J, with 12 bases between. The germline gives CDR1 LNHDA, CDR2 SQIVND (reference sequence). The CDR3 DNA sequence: TGTGCCAGTAGTGGCCCCCCGGAGAACACCATATATTTT. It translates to CASSGPPENTIYF.

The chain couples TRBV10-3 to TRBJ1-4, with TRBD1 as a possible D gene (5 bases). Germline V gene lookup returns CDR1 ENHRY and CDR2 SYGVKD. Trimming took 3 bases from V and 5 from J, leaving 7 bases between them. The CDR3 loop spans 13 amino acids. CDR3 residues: CAISERGNEKLFF. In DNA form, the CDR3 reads TGTGCCATCAGTGAACGGGGGAATGAAAAACTGTTTTTT.

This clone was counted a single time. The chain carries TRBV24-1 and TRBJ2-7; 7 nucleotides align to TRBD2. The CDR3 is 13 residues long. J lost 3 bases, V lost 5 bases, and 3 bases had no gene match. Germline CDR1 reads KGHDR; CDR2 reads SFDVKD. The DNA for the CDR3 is TGTGCCACCAGTGGTACGGGAGGCTACGAGCAGTACTTC. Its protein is CATSGTGGYEQYF.

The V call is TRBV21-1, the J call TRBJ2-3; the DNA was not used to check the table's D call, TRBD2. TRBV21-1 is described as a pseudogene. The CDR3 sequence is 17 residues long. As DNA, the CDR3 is TGTGCCAGCAGCACCGGGAAATTCCAACGGGAAACAGATACGCAGTATTTT. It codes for CASSTGKFQRETDTQYF.

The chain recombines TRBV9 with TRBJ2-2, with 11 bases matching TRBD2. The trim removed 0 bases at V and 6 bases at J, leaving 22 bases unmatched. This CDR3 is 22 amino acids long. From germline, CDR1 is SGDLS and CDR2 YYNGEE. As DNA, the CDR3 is TGTGCCAGCAGCGTAGGTTTAGCGGGAGGGCCTGGAACCCCTGGAAAACCCGGGGAGCTGTTTTTT. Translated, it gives CASSVGLAGGPGTPGKPGELFF.